This is a list of T cell receptor beta chains from one sample in a study of radiotherapy plus CTLA-4 blockade in lung cancer. Using immunoSEQ multiplex PCR, the repertoire was profiled, and TCRdb retains in-frame clones only, with some absent. Found here are about 120,000 clones, 75% to 90% of them singletons; the top ten hold 6.9%. Specimen: peripheral blood, collected from a patient treated with radiotherapy plus ipilimumab. Every receptor here comes from a human donor with non-small cell lung cancer that progressed on radiotherapy plus ipilimumab. The CDR3 runs from the conserved cysteine through the conserved F or W. The D gene is left open where the match is weak. Clone size, where shown, is once, few, many, or a class for clones that have expanded.

>TRBJ2-7|.|.|TRBV30
TGTGCCGCCGGAGGTGGAATGGCCTACGAGCAGTACTTC
CAAGGGMAYEQYF
>TRBJ2-7|TRBD2|once|TRBV5-5
TGTGCCAGCAGCTACCGACTAGCGGGAGTAGGTTACGAGCAGTACTTC
CASSYRLAGVGYEQYF
>TRBJ1-4|.|once|TRBV19
TGTGCCAGTACCGATTGGGCACCCACGGGGGATGAAAAACTGTTTTTT
CASTDWAPTGDEKLFF
>TRBJ2-2|TRBD1|.|TRBV19
TGTGCCAGTAGGGTTTCTGACAGGGGAAACACCGGGGAGCTGTTTTTT
CASRVSDRGNTGELFF
>TRBJ2-2|.|.|TRBV5-1
TGCGCCAGCAGCGATCCCACCCCAGGGTCCGGGGAGCTGTTTTTT
CASSDPTPGSGELFF
>TRBJ2-5|TRBD2|.|TRBV6-1
TGTGCCAGCAGTGCACGACTAGCGGGAATGGTAGAGACCCAGTACTTC
CASSARLAGMVETQYF
>TRBJ2-4|.|once|TRBV6-1
TGTGCCAGCAGTGATCGGATCGGGGTTCGTAGAAACATTCAGTACTTC
CASSDRIGVRRNIQYF
>TRBJ1-2|.|.|TRBV7-8
TGTGCCAGCAGCCCAGGACACTATGGCTACACCTTC
CASSPGHYGYTF
>TRBJ2-1|.|.|TRBV5-6
TGTGCCAGCAGCTTGCTAGCGCCCGGCCCAGGGTACGGTGAGCAGTTCTTC
CASSLLAPGPGYGEQFF
>TRBJ2-1|.|.|TRBV18
TGTGCCAGCTCCCCGGGACATGAGCAGTTCTTC
CASSPGHEQFF
>TRBJ2-6|TRBD1|.|TRBV7-9
TGTGCCAGCAGCAGATCGACAGGGGCTGGGGCCAACGTCCTGACTTTC
CASSRSTGAGANVLTF
>TRBJ2-7|TRBD2|.|TRBV4-2
TGTGCCAGCAGCCAATCGGTGCCCGGGACTAGCATTTTCGAGCAGTACTTC
CASSQSVPGTSIFEQYF
>TRBJ2-7|.|few|TRBV5-1
TGCGCCAGCAGCGTGGGACGGAACTACGAGCAGTACTTC
CASSVGRNYEQYF
>TRBJ2-1|TRBD2|.|TRBV27
TGTGCCAGCAGCCCCCAGGCGGGAGGGTGGTACAATGAGCAGTTCTTC
CASSPQAGGWYNEQFF
>TRBJ2-1|TRBD2|.|TRBV5-1
TGCGCCAGCAGCTTACTAGCGGGCTCCTACAATGAGCAGTTCTTC
CASSLLAGSYNEQFF
>TRBJ2-4|.|.|TRBV9
TGTGCCAGCAGCGTAGACATGGGGAACATTCAGTACTTC
CASSVDMGNIQYF
>TRBJ2-1|TRBD2|.|TRBV27
TGTGCCAGCACTCAGGGACTAGCCTCCTACAATGAGCAGTTCTTC
CASTQGLASYNEQFF
>TRBJ2-6|.|.|TRBV11-1
TGTGCCAGCAGCTTAGTTACTAGCTTTAGCTCTGGGGCCAACGTCCTGACTTTC
CASSLVTSFSSGANVLTF
>TRBJ2-7|.|.|TRBV5-6
TGTGCCAGCAGCTTGGCCATGGTAGCCGAAGGTTACGAGCAGTACTTC
CASSLAMVAEGYEQYF
>TRBJ2-1|TRBD2|.|TRBV5-1
TGCGCCAGCAGCCGCAACGGACTAGCGGGAGATGAGCAGTTCTTC
CASSRNGLAGDEQFF
>TRBJ1-1|.|once|TRBV6-5
TGTGCCAGCAGAGCCCAGCACACTGAAGCTTTCTTT
CASRAQHTEAFF
>TRBJ2-3|TRBD2|.|TRBV7-9
TGTGCCAGCAGCTCCCCGTGGGGGGGGTCAGATACGCAGTATTTT
CASSSPWGGSDTQYF
>TRBJ1-1|.|.|TRBV18
TGTGCCAGCTCAGAAGACGTTTTGGGGGGGCGTGAAGCTTTCTTT
CASSEDVLGGREAFF
>TRBJ2-5|.|.|TRBV30
TGTGCCTGGAGTGTAGGAGAGACCCAGTACTTC
CAWSVGETQYF
>TRBJ2-2|.|.|TRBV5-1
TGCGCCAGCAGCTTGGATAACACCGGGGAGCTGTTTTTT
CASSLDNTGELFF
>TRBJ1-2|.|.|TRBV11-2
TGTGCCAGCAGCTCGAACCCACGGGACCGAGTTATCTTC
CASSSNPRDRVIF
>TRBJ1-2|.|.|TRBV7-9
TGTGCCAGCAGTTTCAGACAGGCATTTAACTATGGCTACACCTTC
CASSFRQAFNYGYTF
>TRBJ2-1|.|.|TRBV21-1
TGTGCCAGCAGCAACAGGACCATGGGACAGGGCGCAGTGGGCCTCTACAATGAGCAGTTCTTC
CASSNRTMGQGAVGLYNEQFF
>TRBJ1-5|.|.|TRBV12-5
TGTGCTAGTGCCCATGTAGATCGAGCGTATCAGCCCCAGCATTTT
CASAHVDRAYQPQHF
>TRBJ2-3|TRBD1|.|TRBV29-1
TGCAGCGTTGGGAGAACAGGGGTGGGCACAGATACGCAGTATTTT
CSVGRTGVGTDTQYF
>TRBJ2-2|.|.|TRBV7-6
TGTGCCAGCAGCTTAGTTCAGGGTTGGTTGGACACCGGGGAGCTGTTTTTT
CASSLVQGWLDTGELFF
>TRBJ1-5|.|.|TRBV4-1
TGCGCCAGCAGCGCCGGGACCTCCTCTCAGCCCCAGCATTTT
CASSAGTSSQPQHF
>TRBJ2-7|.|once|TRBV11-2
TGTGCCAGCAGCTTAACCCGGACAGCTTACGAGCAGTACTTC
CASSLTRTAYEQYF